Presented here are 24 T cell receptor beta chains from one specimen sequenced in a study of Graves' ophthalmopathy and Graves' hyperthyroidism. The study amplified TCR beta CDR3 regions using RNA transcripts. Second-round multiplex PCR came after a first-round RT-PCR that employed HTBI primers. One entry per CDR3 protein, called by TCRdb with MiXCR from the multiplex PCR reads. The sample consists of 900,000 to 1,200,000 distinct CDR3 sequences, around a third of them appearing once. The material sequenced was peripheral blood or thyroid tissue (not recorded which). The source of these receptors is an adult man with Graves' hyperthyroidism.

On this clonotype itself: A read error is possible here, since a much larger clone lies one base away. The rearrangement joins TRBV7-2 to TRBJ2-3; either TRBD1 or TRBD2 may supply D (5 bases each). The germline V gene encodes CDR1 SGHTA and CDR2 FQGNSA. The CDR3 length is 13 residues. CDR3 sequence (DNA): TGTGCCAGCAGCCCAAGGGGAGCAGATACGCGGTATTTT. Translating gives CASSPRGADTRYF.

The table lists this clonotype with a count of one. This chain connects TRBV15 to TRBJ1-5; no clear D gene. CDR1 and CDR2 (germline): LNHNV, YYDKDF (reference sequence). Between the trimmed V and J ends, which lost 3 bases and 3 bases, there was a span of 9 bases. This CDR3 has 14 residues. The CDR3 bases are TGTGCCACCAGCAGCTTACAAGCCAATCAGCCCCAGCATTTT. Encoded protein: CATSSLQANQPQHF.

This clonotype was recorded at least ten times. The chain employs TRBV7-9 and TRBJ1-2; D unclear. The V and J ends lost 3 bases and 10 bases respectively, with 15 bases between them. Germline lookup yields CDR1 SEHNR and CDR2 FQNEAQ (reference sequence). This CDR3 is 13 amino acids long. CDR3 coding DNA: TGTGCCAGCAGCTTTGGGATTTCGCATGACTACACCTTC. Residues: CASSFGISHDYTF.

The CDR3 spells CSSETGAHGYTF. The CDR3 region has the DNA TGCAGCTCCGAGACAGGGGCCCATGGCTACACCTTC. This chain uses TRBV20-1 with TRBJ1-2; 8 positions agree with TRBD1. The CDR3 has 12 residues. The germline gives CDR1 DFQATT, CDR2 SNEGSKA (reference sequence).

This clonotype was seen many times. For the CDR3, the DNA is TGTGCCAGTAGCCCTGGGGCAGTCCAGCCTTGGGAACCCCAGCATTTT. As protein: CASSPGAVQPWEPQHF. The chain recombines TRBV19 with TRBJ1-5; possibly TRBD1 for D (5 bases). CDR1 and CDR2 (germline): LNHDA, SQIVND (reference sequence). V lost 6 bases to trimming and J lost 10 bases, with 25 bases between them. CDR3 length equals 16 residues.

This clonotype was detected only a few times. At one of its ends the junction is not consistent with the germline gene, which may arise from a read error. This sequence joins TRBV10-3 and TRBJ1-3, with unresolved D. This CDR3 contains 15 residues. Per germline, CDR1 ENHRY and CDR2 SYGVKD. This CDR3 reads CASSRLTLSGNTIYF. The CDR3, as DNA: TGTGCCAGCAGTCGGCTGACTCTCTCTGGAAACACCATATATTTT.

The chain employs TRBV7-8 and TRBJ2-2, with 11 nucleotides matching TRBD2. The CDR3 spans 17 residues. CDR1 and CDR2 from the germline V gene are SGHVS and FQNEAQ. J gave up 3 bases and V 2 bases, and 5 bases lay outside the gene matches. The CDR3 coding sequence is TGTGCCAGCAGCTTAACTAGCGGGAGTATTTACACCGGGGAGCTGTTTTTT. It encodes CASSLTSGSIYTGELFF.

About this clonotype itself: Without the conserved terminal phenylalanine or tryptophan, this CDR3 likely stems from a read error. It is unclear where the CDR3 begins or ends on the DNA, so no DNA is shown, and the CDR3 is as TCRdb lists it. The rearrangement uses TRBV5-6 and TRBJ1-1. Looked up from germline, CDR1 is SGHDT and CDR2 is YYEEEE. Termini included, the CDR3 measures 11 amino acids. CDR3: CASSQLDGRLS.

Ten or more counts support this clonotype. This sequence joins TRBV20-1 and TRBJ2-7; the D gene could be TRBD1 or TRBD2 (6 bases each). V was pared by 2 bases and J by 0 bases, with 17 bases between. Germline values: CDR1 DFQATT, CDR2 SNEGSKA (reference sequence). The CDR3 spans 16 residues. CDR3 protein: CSARPLGGTTSYEQYF. CDR3 DNA sequence: TGCAGTGCTAGACCCCTCGGAGGGACAACCTCCTACGAGCAGTACTTC.

This clonotype showed up many times. The rearrangement joins TRBV7-9 to TRBJ1-4; D not resolved. V lost 4 bases and J 6 bases, leaving 12 bases between the germline ends. Germline assignment: CDR1 SEHNR and CDR2 FQNEAQ (reference sequence). The CDR3 extends over 14 amino acids. The CDR3 nucleotides are TGTGCCAGCAGCTCGGGGAGTATATATGAAAAACTGTTTTTT. Encoded protein: CASSSGSIYEKLFF.

The table lists this clonotype with a few counts. The gene calls are TRBV6-6 and TRBJ1-5, with D possibly being TRBD1 (5 bases). V lost 5 bases and J lost 1, with 18 bases in between. The CDR3 runs to 17 residues. The germline CDR1 and CDR2 sequences are MNHNY and SVGAGI (reference sequence). The CDR3 is CASSVGSGGASNQPQHF. CDR3 DNA sequence: TGTGCCAGCAGTGTGGGCTCGGGAGGGGCAAGCAATCAGCCCCAGCATTTT.

Remarks on this clonotype: A single base separates this from a much larger clone, so it may be a read error. The chain combines TRBV10-3 with TRBJ2-5; D might be TRBD2 (6 bases). V shed 8 bases and J shed 6 bases, with 13 bases lying between them. Germline V CDR1 and CDR2: ENHRY, SYGVKD. The CDR3 is made up of 12 amino acids. The CDR3 sequence is CAIGGLKKTQYF. For the CDR3, the DNA is TGTGCCATCGGGGGACTCAAGAAGACCCAGTACTTC.

This chain connects TRBV11-1 to TRBJ2-5, with TRBD1 as a possible D gene (5 bases). The germline gives CDR1 SGHAT, CDR2 FQDESV (reference sequence). Trimming took 1 base from V and 5 from J, leaving 11 bases between them. This CDR3 comprises 14 residues. The CDR3 loop reads CASSLDRIRETQYF. The CDR3 DNA reads as TGTGCCAGCAGCTTAGACAGGATCCGGGAGACCCAGTACTTC. Full variable domain (rest looked up from reference TRBV11-1 and TRBJ2-5): EAEVAQSPRYKITEKSQAVAFWCDPISGHATLYWYRQILGQGPELLVQFQDESVVDDSQLPKDRFSAERLKGVDSTLKIQPAELGDSAMYLCASSLDRIRETQYFGPGTRLLVL.

This chain joins TRBV20-1 and TRBJ2-5, with TRBD2 matching 11 bases. Looked up from germline, CDR1 is DFQATT and CDR2 is SNEGSKA (reference sequence). The CDR3 contains 14 residues. V trimming: 6 bases; J trimming: 6 bases; junction bases outside the gene matches: 9. The CDR3, as DNA: TGCAGTGCGCCGAATAGCGGGAGGGGGAAGACCCAGTACTTC. Its protein is CSAPNSGRGKTQYF.

Comments on this clonotype: One base away lies a much larger clone, so this may be a sequencing read error. J is TRBJ2-5 and V is TRBV20-1; D possibly corresponds to TRBD2 (5 bases). CDR1 and CDR2 from the germline V gene are DFQATT and SNEGSKA (reference sequence). This CDR3 spans 13 amino acids. Here the CDR3 DNA reads TGCAGTGCTGGAGAGGCTTACAACGGGGCCCAGTACTTC. It encodes CSAGEAYNGAQYF.

With respect to this clonotype: This sequence may be a read error, since a much larger clone differs from it by one base. This rearrangement joins TRBV20-1 to TRBJ1-2; possible D gene TRBD1, 6 bases. Trimming removed 7 bases at V and 4 bases at J, with 16 bases between. The CDR3 is 13 amino acids. Per the germline V gene, CDR1 is DFQATT and CDR2 is SNEGSKA (reference sequence). This CDR3 is CSDRGLGVYGYTF. CDR3 nucleotides: TGCAGTGATAGGGGGTTGGGGGTCTATGGCTACACCTTC.

The chain joins TRBV2 to TRBJ1-6; 7 bases agree with TRBD1. The CDR3 runs 16 residues. The germline V gene has CDR1 SNHLY and CDR2 FYNNEI. The ends lost 6 bases at V and 0 bases at J; junction bases unmatched: 5. CDR3 sequence reads: CASRHRDSSYNSPLHF. Here the CDR3 DNA reads TGTGCCAGCAGGCACCGGGACAGCTCCTATAATTCACCCCTCCACTTT.

There are many counts of this clonotype. The genes are TRBV5-1 and TRBJ1-2, with 10 bases identical to TRBD1. The germline gives CDR1 SGHRS, CDR2 YFSETQ. CDR3 length: 14 amino acids. V was pared by 1 base and J by 6 bases, with 3 bases of the junction left unmatched. CDR3 sequence (DNA): TGCGCCAGCAGCTTGCGACAGGGGGCTCATGGCTACACCTTC. As protein: CASSLRQGAHGYTF.

This chain links TRBV30 with TRBJ1-1; D gene ambiguous. The CDR3 loop spans 11 amino acids. CDR1 and CDR2 from the germline V gene are GTSNPN and SVGIG (reference sequence). Deletions cut 0 bases from V and 3 bases from J, with 2 bases between. The CDR3: CAWSVHTEAFF. CDR3 DNA: TGTGCCTGGAGTGTACACACTGAAGCTTTCTTT.

This clonotype was counted a few times. The rearrangement uses TRBV6-1 and TRBJ2-5, with a tentative D call TRBD2 (5 bases). Per germline, CDR1 MNHNS and CDR2 SASEGT. Trimming left V 4 bases short and J 5 bases short, with 14 bases between. The CDR3 runs to 14 residues. CDR3 coding DNA: TGTGCCAGCAGTGCCGGACTGTCCCGGGAGACCCAGTACTTC. Its translation is CASSAGLSRETQYF.

A remark on this clonotype: A clone one base away is much larger, so this may be a read error. The CDR3 is CAISPGQGCEQYF. DNA of the CDR3: TGTGCCATCAGCCCGGGACAGGGCTGCGAGCAGTACTTC. The chain carries TRBV10-3 and TRBJ2-7; 9 positions agree with TRBD1. V lost 6 bases to trimming and J lost 6 bases; unmatched junction nucleotides: 6. The CDR3 consists of 13 residues. Per the germline V gene, CDR1 is ENHRY and CDR2 is SYGVKD.

This chain links TRBV29-1 with TRBJ1-1, with 7 bases fitting TRBD1. This CDR3 is built from 13 residues. CDR1 and CDR2 (germline): SQVTM, ANQGSEA. V gave up 7 bases and J gave up 1 base; unmatched junction bases: 6. CDR3 DNA sequence: TGCAGCGCGTACAGGGGCTCGAACACTGAAGCTTTCTTT. This translates into CSAYRGSNTEAFF.

A remark on this clonotype: A much larger clone sits a single nucleotide away, making a read error possible. The chain employs TRBV5-4 and TRBJ1-5; TRBD1 might be the D (6 bases). There are 14 residues in the CDR3. Germline V gene sequence: CDR1 SGHNT, CDR2 YYREEE (reference sequence). As DNA, the CDR3 is TGCGCCAGCAGCCTAGAGACAGGCAGTCAGCCCCAGCATTTT. Encoded protein: CASSLETGSQPQHF.

The rearrangement uses TRBV12-3 or TRBV12-4 and TRBJ1-5, with 9 bases matching TRBD1. V gave up 1 base and J gave up 7 bases; unmatched junction bases: 11. The CDR3 sequence is 17 residues long. The CDR3 loop reads CASSLDSWGQGLQPQHF. The DNA for the CDR3 is TGTGCCAGCAGTTTAGATAGTTGGGGACAGGGTTTGCAGCCCCAGCATTTT.